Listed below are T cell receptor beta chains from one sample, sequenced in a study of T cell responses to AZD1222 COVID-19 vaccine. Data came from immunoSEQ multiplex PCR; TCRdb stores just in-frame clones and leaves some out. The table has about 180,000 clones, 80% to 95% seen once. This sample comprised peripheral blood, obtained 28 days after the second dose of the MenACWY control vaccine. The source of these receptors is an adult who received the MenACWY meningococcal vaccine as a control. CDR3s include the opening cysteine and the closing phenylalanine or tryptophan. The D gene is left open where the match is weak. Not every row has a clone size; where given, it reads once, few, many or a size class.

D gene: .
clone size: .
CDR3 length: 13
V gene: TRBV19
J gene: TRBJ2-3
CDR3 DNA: TGTGCCAGTAGTATAGATCGGGGAGATACGCAGTATTTT
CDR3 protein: CASSIDRGDTQYF

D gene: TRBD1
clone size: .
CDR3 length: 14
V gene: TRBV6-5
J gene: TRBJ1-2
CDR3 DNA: TGTGCCAGCAGTCGGACAGGGAGTAACTATGGCTACACCTTC
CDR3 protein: CASSRTGSNYGYTF

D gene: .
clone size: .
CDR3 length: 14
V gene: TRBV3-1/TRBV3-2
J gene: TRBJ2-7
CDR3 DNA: TGTGCCAGCAGCTTTAAAAGACTAGCCTACGAGCAGTACTTC
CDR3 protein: CASSFKRLAYEQYF

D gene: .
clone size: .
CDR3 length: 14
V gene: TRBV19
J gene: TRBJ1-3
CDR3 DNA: TGTGCCAGCAATCGACAGTATTCTGGAAACACCATATATTTT
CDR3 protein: CASNRQYSGNTIYF

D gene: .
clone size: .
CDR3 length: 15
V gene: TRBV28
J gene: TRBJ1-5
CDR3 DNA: TGTGCCAGCAGTTTCGACGGATATTCCAATCAGCCCCAGCATTTT
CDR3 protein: CASSFDGYSNQPQHF

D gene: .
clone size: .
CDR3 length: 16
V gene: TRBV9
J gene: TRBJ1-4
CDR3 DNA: TGTGCCAGCAGCGTAGCTACTGGGGGGGGGCAAGAAAAACTGTTTTTT
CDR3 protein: CASSVATGGGQEKLFF

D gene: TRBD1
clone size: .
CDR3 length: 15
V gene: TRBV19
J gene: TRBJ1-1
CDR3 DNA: TGTGCCAGTAGCGAGGGGGCGCGTCTGAACACTGAAGCTTTCTTT
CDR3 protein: CASSEGARLNTEAFF

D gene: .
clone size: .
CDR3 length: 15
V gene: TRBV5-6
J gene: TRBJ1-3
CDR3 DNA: TGTGCCAGCAGCCTGACAGGCTACTCTGGAAACACCATATATTTT
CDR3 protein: CASSLTGYSGNTIYF

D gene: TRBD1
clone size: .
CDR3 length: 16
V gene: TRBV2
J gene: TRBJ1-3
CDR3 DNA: TGTGCCAGCAGTGAAACAGGGGGCCTAACTGGAAACACCATATATTTT
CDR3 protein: CASSETGGLTGNTIYF

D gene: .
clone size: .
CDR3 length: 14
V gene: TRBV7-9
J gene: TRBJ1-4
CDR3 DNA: TGTGCCAGCAGCCCGACTAGGGCTGGGGAAAAACTGTTTTTT
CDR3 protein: CASSPTRAGEKLFF

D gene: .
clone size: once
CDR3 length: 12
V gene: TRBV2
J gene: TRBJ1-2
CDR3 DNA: TGTGCCAGCTATTCGGCTACTACTGGCTACACCTTC
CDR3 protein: CASYSATTGYTF